The clone carrying this TCR beta chain was observed at least ten times. Its antigen is not identified. The CDR3 runs to 16 residues. Germline V gives CDR1 DFQATT, CDR2 SNEGSKA (reference sequence). V gave up 1 base and J gave up 2 bases; unmatched junction bases: 8. A second PCR, run for about 7 to 11 cycles, used a sample-barcoded 5' primer plus a J-beta primer mix. Sequencing of every sample gave 3 million or more CDR3-containing paired-end reads. MiXCR, applied by TCRdb to the 5' RACE reads, yields one record per CDR3 protein. The sample comprises 900,000 to 950,000 distinct CDR3 sequences, 25% to 35% of which are singletons, and about a tenth rests with the top ten. The sample originates from a study of blood T cells in healthy people across ages. General observations from the study: Unsorted PBMC input precluded a conclusive naive versus antigen-experienced comparison. Naive CD4+ cell counts and diversity both ran higher in long-lived than in aged donors.

In addition, the sample was reused for a study of T cells of mothers and their children.

Sequencing was done on a sample of blood. This clonotype was sampled from a woman aged 40 to 50 in good health. The rearrangement joins TRBV20-1 to TRBJ2-3, with 8 bases matching TRBD1. CDR3 loop: CSARGGQVISTDTQYF. In DNA form, the CDR3 reads TGCAGTGCTAGAGGGGGACAGGTCATATCCACAGATACGCAGTATTTT.